Reported below is one T cell receptor (beta chain). PCR was performed using 60 Vbeta and 13 Jbeta primers. Here immunoSEQ multiplex PCR was the method, and the copy in TCRdb shows in-frame clones only, minus some. The table has roughly 130,000 clones, about 81% seen once. The CDR3 loop spans 16 amino acids. Germline V CDR1 and CDR2: LGHNA, YSLEER. The junction had 11 bases not matched to a gene; V was cut back by 1 base and J by 8 bases. This sample is part of a study of cytomegalovirus exposure and HLA in healthy donors. Study information: Counted in an early data release were roughly 87 million unique TCRs from HLA-typed donors.

The chain joins TRBV4-3 to TRBJ2-3; 8 positions match TRBD1. Sequencing input: PBMCs. The clonotype comes from a woman aged 35 to 49 in good health and CMV-seropositive. The CDR3 here is CASSQAPTGDLGTQYF. CDR3 sequence (DNA): TGCGCCAGCAGCCAAGCCCCGACAGGGGACTTAGGTACGCAGTATTTT.